This TCR beta chain was recorded in a study of CD8+ T cells in alopecia areata. From alopecia areata patients, lesional scalp punch biopsies and peripheral blood were collected. With V trimmed by 5 bases and J by 6 bases, 14 bases remained unmatched. This CDR3 contains 17 residues. Germline V CDR1 and CDR2: SGHAT, FQNNGV. Sequencing templates came from extracted RNA that was reverse transcribed into cDNA. The protocol was immunoSEQ multiplex PCR, while the TCRdb copy is restricted to in-frame clones and leaves out a portion. The sample has about 5,900 clones, 60% seen once. The V and J genes are TRBV11-2 and TRBJ2-1; 9 nucleotides agree with TRBD1. The TCR was taken from a human donor with alopecia areata. The sample consisted of skin. In DNA form, the CDR3 reads TGTGCCAGCAGCGCCCGCCCTGGACAGGGGTCGGTCAATGAGCAGTTCTTC. Translation: CASSARPGQGSVNEQFF.